These T cell receptor beta chains were read from a single sample in a study of OX40 agonist ivuxolimab in advanced cancers. Profiled with immunoSEQ multiplex PCR; TCRdb holds only in-frame clones, not every one. Among approximately 69,000 clones, approximately 80% were seen once, and the ten largest hold about 1%. The sample consisted of CD4+ or CD8+ T cells sorted from blood, taken in a trial of the OX40 agonist ivuxolimab. The receptors stem from an adult with an advanced solid tumor such as melanoma, head and neck, liver or kidney cancer. Both conserved end residues are part of each CDR3. D genes are given only for firm matches. Clone size, where shown, is once, few, many, or a class for clones that have expanded.

>TRBJ1-6|-|TRBV7-3|-
CASSLLGAASHSPLHF
TGTGCCAGCAGCTTATTGGGCGCAGCTAGTCATTCACCCCTCCACTTT
>TRBJ1-1|-|TRBV7-3|-
CASSPGMNTEAFF
TGTGCCAGCAGCCCGGGGATGAACACTGAAGCTTTCTTT
>TRBJ1-2|-|TRBV6-5|TRBD1
CASSYGDRVVGYTF
TGTGCCAGCAGTTACGGAGACAGGGTGGTTGGCTACACCTTC
>TRBJ1-1|-|TRBV10-3|TRBD1
CALRQGLDTEAFF
TGTGCCCTCAGACAGGGTTTGGACACTGAAGCTTTCTTT
>TRBJ1-3|-|TRBV7-2|-
CASSTANSGNTIYF
TGTGCCAGCAGCACAGCTAACTCTGGAAACACCATATATTTT
>TRBJ2-5|few|TRBV7-2|-
CASRSKGGQETQYF
TGTGCCAGCAGGTCAAAGGGTGGCCAAGAGACCCAGTACTTC
>TRBJ2-5|-|TRBV25-1|TRBD2
CATIGEGSETQYF
TGTGCCACCATAGGGGAGGGCAGCGAGACCCAGTACTTC
>TRBJ1-2|-|TRBV28|TRBD1
CASSRNRQGFSNYGYTF
TGTGCCAGCAGCCGAAATAGACAGGGCTTCTCTAACTATGGCTACACCTTC
>TRBJ1-2|-|TRBV5-1|TRBD1
CASTTGAEAF
TGCGCCAGCACGACAGGGGCGGAGGCCTTC
>TRBJ2-7|-|TRBV5-1|-
CASSPEGVPLRYF
TGCGCCAGCAGCCCCGAGGGGGTCCCGTTAAGGTACTTC
>TRBJ1-6|-|TRBV10-1|-
CASSEIGHDSPLHF
TGCGCCAGCAGTGAGATTGGCCACGATTCACCCCTCCACTTT
>TRBJ2-7|-|TRBV9|-
CASSVQADPYEQYF
TGTGCCAGCAGCGTACAGGCGGACCCCTACGAGCAGTACTTC
>TRBJ1-4|-|TRBV5-4|TRBD1
CASSPGGNPHEKLFF
TGTGCCAGCAGCCCAGGGGGCAACCCCCATGAAAAACTGTTTTTT
>TRBJ1-2|-|TRBV5-4|-
CASSPRAGSNYGHTF
TGTGCCAGCAGCCCCCGCGCCGGATCCAACTATGGCCACACCTTC
>TRBJ1-1|-|TRBV9|-
CASSVGGGLTEAFF
TGTGCCAGCAGCGTAGGTGGGGGGCTTACTGAAGCTTTCTTT
>TRBJ1-1|-|TRBV29-1|-
CSVSDTEAFF
TGCAGCGTTTCGGATACTGAAGCTTTCTTT
>TRBJ1-2|-|TRBV6-1|TRBD1
CASSRQGYYGYTF
TGTGCCAGCAGTCGACAGGGTTACTATGGCTACACCTTC
>TRBJ2-3|-|TRBV11-2|-
CASNGAADTQYF
TGTGCCAGCAACGGTGCAGCAGATACGCAGTATTTT
>TRBJ2-6|-|TRBV5-1|-
CASSLEGQGLFSGANVLTF
TGCGCCAGCAGCTTGGAGGGGCAGGGACTTTTCTCTGGGGCCAACGTCCTGACTTTC
>TRBJ2-3|-|TRBV29-1|-
CSADLAKTQYF
TGCAGCGCTGACCTAGCTAAAACGCAGTATTTT
>TRBJ1-3|-|TRBV25-1|TRBD1
CASSADRDRDTIYF
TGTGCCAGCAGTGCCGACAGGGATCGGGACACCATATATTTT
>TRBJ2-7|-|TRBV7-2|-
CASSLPPRQSHEQYF
TGTGCCAGCAGCTTACCCCCCCGACAGAGCCACGAGCAGTACTTC
>TRBJ1-2|-|TRBV18|TRBD1
CASSLGTALYGYTF
TGTGCCAGCTCACTTGGGACAGCACTCTATGGCTACACCTTC
>TRBJ1-6|-|TRBV21-1|-
CASSKCASWGDSPLHF
TGTGCCAGCAGCAAATGCGCCTCGTGGGGCGATTCACCCCTCCACTTT
>TRBJ1-5|-|TRBV12-5|-
CASGLTENQPQHF
TGTGCTAGTGGTTTGACGGAGAATCAGCCCCAGCATTTT
>TRBJ2-3|-|TRBV7-2|TRBD1
CASSLMGQGVTDTQYF
TGTGCCAGCAGCCTGATGGGACAGGGGGTGACAGATACGCAGTATTTT
>TRBJ1-2|once|TRBV11-2|TRBD1
CASSLDSYRGGYTF
TGTGCCAGCAGCTTAGATTCTTACAGGGGAGGCTACACCTTC
>TRBJ1-1|once|TRBV19|-
CASSMWNTEAFF
TGTGCCAGTAGTATGTGGAACACTGAAGCTTTCTTT
>TRBJ1-1|-|TRBV10-2|-
CASSVVNTEAFF
TGCGCCAGCAGTGTGGTGAACACTGAAGCTTTCTTT
>TRBJ2-2|-|TRBV6-6|TRBD1
CASREQGAVTGELFF
TGTGCCAGTAGGGAACAGGGGGCTGTCACCGGGGAGCTGTTTTTT
>TRBJ2-7|-|TRBV6-5|TRBD1
CASSGQESSYEQYF
TGTGCCAGCAGTGGACAGGAAAGCTCCTACGAGCAGTACTTC
>TRBJ1-1|-|TRBV6-6|-
CASSYLTEAFF
TGTGCCAGCAGTTACCTAACAGAAGCTTTCTTT
>TRBJ2-2|-|TRBV5-1|-
CASSSSPQGNAGELFF
TGCGCCAGCAGCTCGAGCCCCCAGGGGAATGCCGGGGAGCTGTTTTTT
>TRBJ2-6|-|TRBV19|-
CASSIGAGANVLTF
TGTGCCAGTAGTATTGGGGCTGGGGCCAACGTCCTGACTTTC
>TRBJ2-1|-|TRBV5-1|TRBD2
CASSWEGYYNEQFF
TGCGCCAGCAGCTGGGAGGGCTACTACAATGAGCAGTTCTTC
>TRBJ1-2|-|TRBV5-6|-
CASSRIDKPGPEEGYTF
TGTGCCAGCAGCCGCATCGATAAGCCGGGACCCGAGGAAGGCTACACCTTC
>TRBJ1-2|-|TRBV5-1|TRBD1
CASSGTGTAGGYTF
TGCGCCAGCAGCGGAACGGGGACAGCTGGGGGCTACACCTTC
>TRBJ1-2|-|TRBV6-5|TRBD1
CASSGQGVIYGYTF
TGTGCCAGCAGCGGACAGGGTGTGATCTATGGCTACACCTTC
>TRBJ1-3|-|TRBV7-2|-
CASSLVIAASGNTIYF
TGTGCCAGCAGCTTAGTCATCGCAGCCTCTGGAAACACCATATATTTT
>TRBJ2-3|-|TRBV6-1|TRBD2
CASRLAGGQDTQYF
TGTGCCAGTCGGCTAGCGGGGGGGCAGGATACGCAGTATTTT
>TRBJ2-7|-|TRBV10-2|-
CASSEYSGSYEQYF
TGCGCCAGCAGTGAGTACTCAGGGTCGTACGAGCAGTACTTC
>TRBJ1-4|-|TRBV4-3|TRBD1
CASSRGQGREKLFF
TGCGCCAGCAGCCGCGGACAGGGTCGGGAAAAACTGTTTTTT
>TRBJ1-5|-|TRBV19|-
CASSIVRQGYDQPQHF
TGTGCCAGTAGTATAGTTAGGCAGGGATACGATCAGCCCCAGCATTTT
>TRBJ2-7|-|TRBV5-1|-
CASSATGLRSYEQYF
TGCGCCAGCAGCGCAACGGGACTTCGCTCCTACGAGCAGTACTTC
>TRBJ1-1|-|TRBV7-2|TRBD1
CASSPGTENTEAFF
TGTGCCAGCAGTCCCGGGACAGAGAACACTGAAGCTTTCTTT
>TRBJ2-3|-|TRBV7-2|TRBD1
CASSPGTGYDTQYF
TGTGCCAGCAGCCCCGGGACAGGGTATGATACGCAGTATTTT
>TRBJ2-5|few|TRBV5-4|-
CAFRRDQETQYF
TGTGCCTTTCGACGGGACCAAGAGACCCAGTACTTC
>TRBJ1-2|-|TRBV14|TRBD1
CASSQRRTGGKNYGYTF
TGTGCCAGCAGCCAAAGACGGACAGGGGGGAAGAACTATGGCTACACCTTC
>TRBJ1-6|-|TRBV9|-
CASGGSGPLNSPLHF
TGTGCCAGCGGCGGCAGCGGACCTTTGAATTCACCCCTCCACTTT
>TRBJ2-2|-|TRBV7-2|-
CASSLVGTDLTGELFF
TGTGCCAGCAGCTTAGTTGGGACCGACCTCACCGGGGAGCTGTTTTTT
>TRBJ1-2|-|TRBV5-6|-
CASSGVGESNYGYTF
TGTGCCAGCAGCGGGGTGGGGGAGTCTAACTATGGCTACACCTTC
>TRBJ2-2|-|TRBV7-2|TRBD2
CASSLALAGASTGELFF
TGTGCCAGCAGCTTAGCCCTAGCGGGGGCGTCCACCGGGGAGCTGTTTTTT
>TRBJ1-5|-|TRBV2|-
CASSPEYSNQPQHF
TGTGCCAGCAGTCCGGAATATAGCAATCAGCCCCAGCATTTT
>TRBJ2-3|once|TRBV19|-
CASSRTDTQYF
TGTGCCAGTAGTCGGACAGATACGCAGTATTTT
>TRBJ2-7|few|TRBV5-4|-
CASSLRDISYEQYF
TGTGCCAGCAGCTTACGGGACATCTCCTACGAGCAGTACTTC
>TRBJ2-1|-|TRBV7-8|TRBD2
CASSFSGARKGNEQFF
TGTGCCAGCAGCTTTAGCGGGGCCCGCAAAGGTAATGAGCAGTTCTTC